What follows are 21 T cell receptor beta chains derived from one specimen sequenced in a study of STAT5B mutations in CD4+ large granular lymphocyte leukemia. TCRdb's table, derived via immunoSEQ multiplex PCR, lists solely in-frame clones and lacks some. This sample has around 47,000 clones, with about 80% found just once. What was sequenced was CD4+ T cells from blood buffy coats. These receptors came from a human donor in good health.

This clone showed up just once. The chain couples TRBV19 to TRBJ1-5; a weak D match, TRBD1 (6 bases). The germline V gene has CDR1 LNHDA and CDR2 SQIVND (reference sequence). The CDR3 loop spans 15 amino acids. V lost 5 bases and J 3 bases, leaving 14 bases between the germline ends. The CDR3 DNA reads as TGTGCCAGTAGTCCGGACAGAAGGAACAATCAGCCCCAGCATTTT. Protein product: CASSPDRRNNQPQHF.

This chain links TRBV27 with TRBJ2-1; TRBD1 aligns across 8 bases. The J segment lost 1 base and the V segment lost 7 bases, leaving 9 bases of the junction unmatched. CDR1 MNHEY and CDR2 SMNVEV come from the germline V gene (reference sequence). The CDR3 length is 16 residues. In nucleotides, the CDR3 is TGTGCCAGCACCAGACAGGGGCTCAGGTCCTACAATGAGCAGTTCTTC. It specifies CASTRQGLRSYNEQFF.

The chain employs TRBV2 and TRBJ2-7; 7 bases are shared with TRBD2. In germline, CDR1 is SNHLY, CDR2 FYNNEI. CDR3 length: 14 residues. Germline trimming cut 5 bases from V and 2 bases from J; bases unmatched to any gene: 6. CDR3 residues: CASSLHGGAYEQYF. The CDR3 DNA reads TGTGCCAGCAGTTTGCATGGGGGGGCCTACGAGCAGTACTTC.

The rearrangement links TRBV10-3 to TRBJ2-7, with 7 nucleotides matching TRBD1. The CDR3 contains 13 residues. Trimming at V came to 10 bases and at J to 3 bases, leaving 9 bases not matched to a gene. Germline V gives CDR1 ENHRY, CDR2 SYGVKD. The chain's CDR3 is CATQPGTDYEQYF. The DNA for the CDR3 is TGTGCCACCCAGCCTGGGACAGACTACGAGCAGTACTTC.

The chain carries TRBV5-6 and TRBJ2-7, with 8 bases that match TRBD2. CDR3 length equals 15 residues. V was pared by 4 bases and J by 2 bases, with 8 bases of the junction left unmatched. Germline V gene data show CDR1 as SGHDT and CDR2 as YYEEEE. The CDR3 bases are TGTGCCAGCAGCCCGCTGACTAGCGTGACCTACGAGCAGTACTTC. It is translated as CASSPLTSVTYEQYF.

The chain combines TRBV5-1 with TRBJ1-3, with a weak D call TRBD1 (5 bases). Trimming took 0 bases from V and 2 from J, leaving 9 bases between them. Germline V gene lookup returns CDR1 SGHRS and CDR2 YFSETQ. There are 15 residues in the CDR3. This CDR3 reads CASSLEMGPGNTIYF. The CDR3 coding sequence is TGCGCCAGCAGCTTGGAGATGGGACCTGGAAACACCATATATTTT.

This clone was found once. The V call is TRBV5-6, the J call TRBJ2-1; D not certain. This CDR3 has 12 residues. Germline V CDR1 and CDR2: SGHDT, YYEEEE. Trimming left V 1 base short and J 6 bases short, with 5 bases between. This CDR3 reads CASSLSLNEQFF. Here the CDR3 DNA reads TGTGCCAGCAGCTTGTCGCTCAATGAGCAGTTCTTC.

This clone came up once. The chain has TRBV28 and TRBJ2-1; possible D gene TRBD1, 6 bases. The CDR3 is made up of 14 amino acids. Germline V gives CDR1 MDHEN, CDR2 SYDVKM. Trimming took off 5 bases at V and 3 bases at J, with 11 bases between the two ends. Here the CDR3 DNA reads TGTGCCAGCAGTCTACAGGGAGACTACAATGAGCAGTTCTTC. As protein: CASSLQGDYNEQFF.

The chain recombines TRBV30 with TRBJ2-1; 10 bases line up with TRBD2. Germline V gives CDR1 GTSNPN, CDR2 SVGIG (reference sequence). This CDR3 spans 15 amino acids. Trimming took 4 bases from V and 8 from J; bases not matched to a gene: 11. CDR3 in amino acids: CAWNRPSGSWDEQFF. The CDR3 DNA reads as TGTGCCTGGAACCGACCTAGCGGGAGTTGGGATGAGCAGTTCTTC.

This chain connects TRBV6-1 to TRBJ2-1; 7 bases line up with TRBD1. The CDR3 sequence is 13 residues long. V was pared by 8 bases and J by 4 bases, with 5 bases of the junction left unmatched. Germline-derived CDR1 and CDR2 are MNHNS and SASEGT. The CDR3 nucleotides read TGTGCCAGCGACAGGGACCGATACAATGAGCAGTTCTTC. It encodes CASDRDRYNEQFF.

V usage is TRBV2 and J usage is TRBJ1-4, with unresolved D. There are 13 residues in the CDR3. Germline V gives CDR1 SNHLY, CDR2 FYNNEI. The V gene lost 6 bases and the J gene lost 1 base, with 6 bases spanning the gap. Written as DNA, the CDR3 is TGTGCCAGCAGACAGCGAACTAATGAAAAACTGTTTTTT. Its translation: CASRQRTNEKLFF.

The chain recombines TRBV27 with TRBJ1-2, with D possibly matching TRBD1 (6 bases). V lost 5 bases and J 2 bases, leaving 12 bases between the germline ends. The CDR3 covers 14 residues. From germline, CDR1 is MNHEY and CDR2 SMNVEV (reference sequence). The CDR3 bases are TGTGCCAGCAGTCCTGGGGGCGGGAACTATGGCTACACCTTC. Protein: CASSPGGGNYGYTF.

J is TRBJ2-1 and V is TRBV18; D is uncertain. Germline CDR1 reads KGHSH; CDR2 reads LQKENI. CDR3 length: 15 residues. V shed 6 bases and J shed 4 bases, with 16 bases lying between them. CDR3 sequence reads: CASSPVGTAYNEQFF. CDR3 bases: TGTGCCAGCTCCCCTGTTGGTACTGCGTACAATGAGCAGTTCTTC.

The V call is TRBV11-2, the J call TRBJ2-5, with no clear D. This CDR3 spans 13 amino acids. V was clipped by 5 bases and J by 5 bases, with 12 bases between them. CDR1 SGHAT and CDR2 FQNNGV come from the germline V gene. The chain's CDR3 is CASSPRLLETQYF. The CDR3 nucleotides read TGTGCCAGCAGCCCCAGACTCCTTGAGACCCAGTACTTC.

The rearrangement joins TRBV7-6 to TRBJ2-3, with a possible D match to TRBD1 (8 bases). V was cut by 5 bases and J by 6 bases, with 21 bases left in between. CDR1 is SGHVS and CDR2 is FNYEAQ in the germline V gene. This CDR3 spans 16 amino acids. The CDR3 protein is CASSPGDYRGGDTQYF. The CDR3 DNA follows: TGTGCCAGCAGCCCCGGGGACTACAGGGGGGGGGATACGCAGTATTTT.

The rearrangement joins TRBV5-4 to TRBJ2-1; TRBD2 is a possible D gene (7 bases). The CDR3 sequence is 15 residues long. Trimming stripped 2 bases from V and 5 bases from J, with 14 bases between. Germline V gene lookup returns CDR1 SGHNT and CDR2 YYREEE (reference sequence). CDR3 amino acids: CASSFGGGWDNEQFF. CDR3 nucleotide sequence: TGTGCCAGCAGCTTTGGCGGGGGCTGGGACAATGAGCAGTTCTTC.

V and J are TRBV27 and TRBJ2-1, with D possibly TRBD1 on 7 matching bases. Trimming shortened V by 6 bases and J by 9 bases, and 18 bases separated the two germline ends. CDR1 is MNHEY and CDR2 is SMNVEV in the germline V gene (reference sequence). The CDR3 is 14 amino acids. CDR3 nucleotides: TGTGCCAGCAGCACCCAGGGGGGATGGGGTGAGCAGTTCTTC. Translating it yields CASSTQGGWGEQFF.

The chain has TRBV5-1 and TRBJ2-2, with 11 bases identical to TRBD1. Germline V lookup: CDR1 SGHRS, CDR2 YFSETQ. The CDR3 sequence is 16 residues long. V lost 4 bases and J lost 5; bases outside the gene matches: 7. CDR3 sequence: CASSPTDRGQTGELFF. In nucleotides, the CDR3 is TGCGCCAGCAGCCCGACGGACAGGGGGCAGACCGGGGAGCTGTTTTTT.

This chain joins TRBV10-3 and TRBJ2-7; D gene ambiguous. The CDR3 totals 14 residues. V lost 2 bases and J lost 3, with 11 bases in between. CDR1 is ENHRY, CDR2 SYGVKD, per germline. CDR3 in DNA: TGTGCCATCAGTGAGAAACCGGACGGCTACGAGCAGTACTTC. This codes for CAISEKPDGYEQYF.

V is TRBV28 and J is TRBJ1-2; the D gene is possibly TRBD1 (5 bases). This CDR3 has 14 amino acids. Germline assignment: CDR1 MDHEN and CDR2 SYDVKM. The V gene lost 6 bases and the J gene lost 4 bases, with 15 bases spanning the gap. The CDR3 nucleotides read TGTGCCAGCAGCCGTCAGGGACGGAGCTATGGCTACACCTTC. Residues: CASSRQGRSYGYTF.

The chain links TRBV5-1 to TRBJ2-7, with D unclear. Trimming took 0 bases from V and 5 from J, leaving 9 bases between them. The CDR3 has 13 amino acids. Germline V gives CDR1 SGHRS, CDR2 YFSETQ. CDR3 bases: TGCGCCAGCAGCTTGGAAAGGGCCGACGAGCAGTACTTC. As protein: CASSLERADEQYF.